Reported below is one T cell receptor (beta chain). Its antigen is unidentified. This sample was included in a study of T cell responses to AZD1222 COVID-19 vaccine. Assay used: immunoSEQ multiplex PCR; TCRdb lists only in-frame clones, some missing. This sample carries 140,000 to 150,000 clones, approximately 90% of them seen once, and the ten largest clones take about 3%. Study findings and constraints: Seropositive AZD1222 recipients at baseline numbered only 5 to 7. Sampling that yielded the repertoires occurred only after the peak T cell response. Two doses of AZD1222 preceded a rise in Spike-specific TCR breadth and depth. Spike-wide vaccine-associated CD4 TCRs dominated at 160-218 and 743-854.

The CDR3 is 14 residues long. Looked up from germline, CDR1 is KGHDR and CDR2 is SFDVKD. Trimming took 4 bases from V and 5 from J, leaving 13 bases between them. This TCR derives from an adult in good health. Sequencing used peripheral blood, obtained on day 0 of MenACWY control vaccination. The rearrangement joins TRBV24-1 to TRBJ1-2; D remains ambiguous. The CDR3 DNA follows: TGTGCCACCAGTGAAGAGGGAAAAACTTATGGCTACACCTTC. Protein product: CATSEEGKTYGYTF.